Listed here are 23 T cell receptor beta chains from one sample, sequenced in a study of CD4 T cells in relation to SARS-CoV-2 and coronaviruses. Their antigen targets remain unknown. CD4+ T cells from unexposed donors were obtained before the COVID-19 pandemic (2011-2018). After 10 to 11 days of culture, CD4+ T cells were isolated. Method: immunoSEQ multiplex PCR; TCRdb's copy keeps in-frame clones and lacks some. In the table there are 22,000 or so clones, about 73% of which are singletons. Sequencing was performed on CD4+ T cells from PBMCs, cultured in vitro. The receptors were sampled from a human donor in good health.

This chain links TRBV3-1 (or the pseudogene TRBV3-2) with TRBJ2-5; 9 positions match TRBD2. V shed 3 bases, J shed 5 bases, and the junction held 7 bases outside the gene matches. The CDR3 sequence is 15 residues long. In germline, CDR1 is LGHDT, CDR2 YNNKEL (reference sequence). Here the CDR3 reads CASSHPAGGPETQYF. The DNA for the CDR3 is TGTGCCAGCAGCCACCCAGCGGGGGGCCCGGAGACCCAGTACTTC.

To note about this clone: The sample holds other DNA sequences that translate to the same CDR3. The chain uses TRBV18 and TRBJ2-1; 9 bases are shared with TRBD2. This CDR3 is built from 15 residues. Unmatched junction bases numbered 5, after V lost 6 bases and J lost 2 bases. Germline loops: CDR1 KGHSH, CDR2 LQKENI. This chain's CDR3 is CASSQLAGTYNEQFF. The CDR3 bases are TGTGCCAGCTCGCAGCTAGCGGGAACCTACAATGAGCAGTTCTTC.

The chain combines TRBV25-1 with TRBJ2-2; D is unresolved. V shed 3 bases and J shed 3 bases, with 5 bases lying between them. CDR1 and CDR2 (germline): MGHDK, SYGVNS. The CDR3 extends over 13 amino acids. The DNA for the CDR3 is TGTGCCAGCAGTGATAGGGACACCGGGGAGCTGTTTTTT. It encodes CASSDRDTGELFF.

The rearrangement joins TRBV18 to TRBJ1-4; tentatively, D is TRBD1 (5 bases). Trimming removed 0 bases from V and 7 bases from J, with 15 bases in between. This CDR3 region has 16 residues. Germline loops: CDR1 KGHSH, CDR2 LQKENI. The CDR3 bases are TGTGCCAGCTCACCACCCAACGCGTTGAGGGGTGAAAAACTGTTTTTT. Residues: CASSPPNALRGEKLFF. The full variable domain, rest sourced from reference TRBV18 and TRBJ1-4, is NAGVMQNPRHLVRRRGQEARLRCSPMKGHSHVYWYRQLPEEGLKFMVYLQKENIIDESGMPKERFSAEFPKEGPSILRIQQVVRGDSAAYFCASSPPNALRGEKLFFGSGTQLSVL.

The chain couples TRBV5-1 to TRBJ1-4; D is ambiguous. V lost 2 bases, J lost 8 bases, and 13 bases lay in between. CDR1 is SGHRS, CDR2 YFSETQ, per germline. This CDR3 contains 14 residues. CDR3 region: CASSFVEGREKLFF. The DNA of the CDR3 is TGCGCCAGCAGCTTCGTGGAAGGACGCGAAAAACTGTTTTTT.

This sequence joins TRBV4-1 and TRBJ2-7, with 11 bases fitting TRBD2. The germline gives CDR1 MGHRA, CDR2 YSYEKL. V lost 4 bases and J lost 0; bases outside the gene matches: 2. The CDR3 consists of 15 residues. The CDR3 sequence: CASSRGLAVSYEQYF. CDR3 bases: TGCGCCAGCAGCCGGGGACTAGCGGTCTCCTACGAGCAGTACTTC.

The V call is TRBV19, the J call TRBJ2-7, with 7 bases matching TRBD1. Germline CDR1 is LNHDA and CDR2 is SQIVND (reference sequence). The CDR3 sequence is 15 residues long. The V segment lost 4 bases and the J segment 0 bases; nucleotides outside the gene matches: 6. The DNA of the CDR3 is TGTGCCAGTAGTAGTACCGGGACAGACTCCTACGAGCAGTACTTC. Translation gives CASSSTGTDSYEQYF.

The DNA of the CDR3 is TGTGCCAGCAGTTCCCTAGCGCAACTCAGTGAGCAGTTCTTC. Translating it yields CASSSLAQLSEQFF. The rearrangement links TRBV6-2 or TRBV6-3 to TRBJ2-1, with D perhaps matching TRBD2 (6 bases). The CDR3 totals 14 residues. The V end lost 4 bases, the J end lost 9 bases, and 16 bases lay between the germline ends. Germline V gives CDR1 MNHEY, CDR2 SVGEGT.

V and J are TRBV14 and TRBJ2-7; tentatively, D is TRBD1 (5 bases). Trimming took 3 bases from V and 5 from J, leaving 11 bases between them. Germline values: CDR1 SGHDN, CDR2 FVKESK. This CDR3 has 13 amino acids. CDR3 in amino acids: CASSQWGRDEQYF. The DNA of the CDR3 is TGTGCCAGCAGCCAGTGGGGCCGGGACGAGCAGTACTTC.

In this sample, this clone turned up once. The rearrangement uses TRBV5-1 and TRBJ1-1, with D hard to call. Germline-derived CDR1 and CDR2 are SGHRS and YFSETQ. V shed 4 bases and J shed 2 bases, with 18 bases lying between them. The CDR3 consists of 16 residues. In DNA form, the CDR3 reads TGCGCCAGCAGCCCTGGCCTCGAGCGGGGAAACACTGAAGCTTTCTTT. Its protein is CASSPGLERGNTEAFF. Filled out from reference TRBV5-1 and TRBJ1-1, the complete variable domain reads KAGVTQTPRYLIKTRGQQVTLSCSPISGHRSVSWYQQTPGQGLQFLFEYFSETQRNKGNFPGRFSGRQFSNSRSEMNVSTLELGDSALYLCASSPGLERGNTEAFFGQGTRLTVV.

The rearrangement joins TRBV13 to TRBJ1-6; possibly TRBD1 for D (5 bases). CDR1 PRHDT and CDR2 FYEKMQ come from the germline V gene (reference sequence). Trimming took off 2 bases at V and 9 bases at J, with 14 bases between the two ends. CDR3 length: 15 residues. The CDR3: CASSLSGKVGSPLHF. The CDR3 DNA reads TGTGCCAGCAGCTTATCAGGGAAGGTCGGTTCACCCCTCCACTTT.

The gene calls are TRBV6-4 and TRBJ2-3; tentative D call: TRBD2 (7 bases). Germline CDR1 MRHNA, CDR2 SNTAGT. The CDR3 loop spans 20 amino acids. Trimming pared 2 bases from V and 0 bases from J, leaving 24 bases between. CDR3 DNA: TGTGCCAGCAGTGACCCCCGCGCTAAACGGGGGGCTCCTAGCACAGATACGCAGTATTTT. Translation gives CASSDPRAKRGAPSTDTQYF.

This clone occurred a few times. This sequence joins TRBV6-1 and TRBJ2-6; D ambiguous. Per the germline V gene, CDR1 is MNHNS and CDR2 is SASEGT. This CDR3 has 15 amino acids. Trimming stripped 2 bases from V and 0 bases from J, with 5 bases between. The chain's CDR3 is CASSEYVSGANVLTF. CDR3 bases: TGTGCCAGCAGTGAATACGTCTCTGGGGCCAACGTCCTGACTTTC.

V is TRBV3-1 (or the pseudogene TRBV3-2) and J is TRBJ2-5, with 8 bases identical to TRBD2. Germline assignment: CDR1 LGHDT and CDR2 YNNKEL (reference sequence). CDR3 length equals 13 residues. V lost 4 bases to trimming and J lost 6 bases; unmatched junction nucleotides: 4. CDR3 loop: CASSPGGAKTQYF. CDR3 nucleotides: TGTGCCAGCAGCCCCGGGGGGGCCAAGACCCAGTACTTC.

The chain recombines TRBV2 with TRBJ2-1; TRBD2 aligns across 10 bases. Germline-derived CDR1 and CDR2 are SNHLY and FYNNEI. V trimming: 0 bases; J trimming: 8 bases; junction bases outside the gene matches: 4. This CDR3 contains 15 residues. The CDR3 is CASSEARLAGDEQFF. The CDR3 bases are TGTGCCAGCAGTGAAGCGCGTCTAGCGGGAGATGAGCAGTTCTTC.

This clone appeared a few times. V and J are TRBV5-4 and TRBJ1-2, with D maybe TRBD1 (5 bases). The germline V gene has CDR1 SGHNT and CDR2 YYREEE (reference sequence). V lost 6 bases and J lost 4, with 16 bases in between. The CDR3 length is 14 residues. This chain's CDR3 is CASTQDSRGYGYTF. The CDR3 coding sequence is TGTGCCAGCACCCAAGACAGCAGAGGCTATGGCTACACCTTC.

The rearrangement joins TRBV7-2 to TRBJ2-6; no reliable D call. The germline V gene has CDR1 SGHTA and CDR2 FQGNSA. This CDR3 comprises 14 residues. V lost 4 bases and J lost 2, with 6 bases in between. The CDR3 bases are TGTGCCAGCAGCTCGGCCCCTGGGGCCAACGTCCTGACTTTC. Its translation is CASSSAPGANVLTF.

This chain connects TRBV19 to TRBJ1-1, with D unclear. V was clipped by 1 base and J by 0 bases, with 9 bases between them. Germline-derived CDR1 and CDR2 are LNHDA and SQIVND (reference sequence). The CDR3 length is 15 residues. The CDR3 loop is CASSIGGSMNTEAFF. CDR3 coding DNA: TGTGCCAGTAGTATAGGAGGGAGCATGAACACTGAAGCTTTCTTT.

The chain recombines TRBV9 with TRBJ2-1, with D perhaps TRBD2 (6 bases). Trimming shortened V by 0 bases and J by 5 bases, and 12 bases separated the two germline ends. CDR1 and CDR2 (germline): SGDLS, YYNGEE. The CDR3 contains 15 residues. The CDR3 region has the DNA TGTGCCAGCAGCGTAGAGAATAGCGGAAACAATGAGCAGTTCTTC. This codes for CASSVENSGNNEQFF. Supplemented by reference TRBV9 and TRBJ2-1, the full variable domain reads DSGVTQTPKHLITATGQRVTLRCSPRSGDLSVYWYQQSLDQGLQFLIQYYNGEERAKGNILERFSAQQFPDLHSELNLSSLELGDSALYFCASSVENSGNNEQFFGPGTRLTVL.

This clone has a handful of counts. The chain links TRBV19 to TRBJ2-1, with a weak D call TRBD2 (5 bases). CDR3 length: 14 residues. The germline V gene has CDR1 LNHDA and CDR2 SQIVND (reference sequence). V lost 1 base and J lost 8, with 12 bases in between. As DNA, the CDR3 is TGTGCCAGTAGTATAGTTCGGGGTTCCCATGAGCAGTTCTTC. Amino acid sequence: CASSIVRGSHEQFF.

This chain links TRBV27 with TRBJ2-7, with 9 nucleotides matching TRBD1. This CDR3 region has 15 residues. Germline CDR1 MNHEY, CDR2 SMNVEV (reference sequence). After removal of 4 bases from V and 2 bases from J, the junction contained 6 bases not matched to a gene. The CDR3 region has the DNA TGTGCCAGCAGTTCCTTGGGACAGGGCACCTACGAGCAGTACTTC. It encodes CASSSLGQGTYEQYF.

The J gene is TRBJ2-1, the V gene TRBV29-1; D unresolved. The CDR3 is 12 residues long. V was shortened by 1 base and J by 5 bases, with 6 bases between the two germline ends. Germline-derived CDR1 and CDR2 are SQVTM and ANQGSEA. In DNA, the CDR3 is TGCAGCGTTGAAGCGTTTGACAATGAGCAGTTCTTC. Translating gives CSVEAFDNEQFF.

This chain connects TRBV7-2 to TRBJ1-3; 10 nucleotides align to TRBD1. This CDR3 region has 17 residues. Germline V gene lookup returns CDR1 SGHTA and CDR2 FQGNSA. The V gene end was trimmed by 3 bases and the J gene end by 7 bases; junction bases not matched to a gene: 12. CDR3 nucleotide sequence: TGTGCCAGCAGCTTTACCGTGACAGGGGGCGGAAGTAACACCATATATTTT. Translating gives CASSFTVTGGGSNTIYF.